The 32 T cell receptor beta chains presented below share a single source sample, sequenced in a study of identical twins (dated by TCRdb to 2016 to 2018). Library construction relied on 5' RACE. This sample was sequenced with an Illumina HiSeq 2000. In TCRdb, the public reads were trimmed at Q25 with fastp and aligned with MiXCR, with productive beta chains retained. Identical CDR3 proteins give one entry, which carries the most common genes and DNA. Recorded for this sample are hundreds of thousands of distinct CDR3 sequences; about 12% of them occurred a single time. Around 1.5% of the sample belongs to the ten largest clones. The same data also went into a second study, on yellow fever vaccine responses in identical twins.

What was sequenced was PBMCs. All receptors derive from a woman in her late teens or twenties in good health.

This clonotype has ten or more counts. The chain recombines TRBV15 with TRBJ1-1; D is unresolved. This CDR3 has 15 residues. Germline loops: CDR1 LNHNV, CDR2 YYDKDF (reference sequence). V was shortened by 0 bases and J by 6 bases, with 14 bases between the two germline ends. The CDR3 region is CATSRDSLGASEAFF. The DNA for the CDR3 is TGTGCCACCAGCAGAGATTCCCTTGGCGCTTCTGAAGCTTTCTTT.

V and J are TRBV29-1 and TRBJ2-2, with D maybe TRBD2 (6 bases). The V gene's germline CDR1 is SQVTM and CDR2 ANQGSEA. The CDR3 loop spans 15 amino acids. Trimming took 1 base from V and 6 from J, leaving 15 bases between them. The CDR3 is CSVEVRTNAPGELFF. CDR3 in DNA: TGCAGCGTTGAAGTCAGGACTAACGCCCCCGGGGAGCTGTTTTTT.

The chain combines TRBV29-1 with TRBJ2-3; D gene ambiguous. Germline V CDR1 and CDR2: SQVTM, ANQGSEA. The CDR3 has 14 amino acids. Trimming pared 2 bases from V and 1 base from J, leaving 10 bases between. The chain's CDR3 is CSVEPGLGTDTQYF. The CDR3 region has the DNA TGCAGCGTTGAACCCGGGCTTGGCACAGATACGCAGTATTTT.

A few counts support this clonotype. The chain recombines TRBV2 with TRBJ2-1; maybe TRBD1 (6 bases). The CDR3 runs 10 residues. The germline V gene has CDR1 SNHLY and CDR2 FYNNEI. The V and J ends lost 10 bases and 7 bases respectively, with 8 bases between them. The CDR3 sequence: CATTGNEQFF. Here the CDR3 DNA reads TGTGCCACCACAGGGAATGAGCAGTTCTTC.

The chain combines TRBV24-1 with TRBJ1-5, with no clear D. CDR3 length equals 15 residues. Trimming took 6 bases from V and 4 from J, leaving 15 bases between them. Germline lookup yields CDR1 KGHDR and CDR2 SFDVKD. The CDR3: CATSPVGPNNQPQHF. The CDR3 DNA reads TGTGCCACCAGTCCAGTAGGCCCGAATAATCAGCCCCAGCATTTT.

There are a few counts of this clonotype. CDR3 nucleotides: TGTGCCAGCAGCCTCGGCGAGCCTCAGTCTCTCACAGTTGTCTCTAATGAAAAACTGTTTTTT. Translating gives CASSLGEPQSLTVVSNEKLFF. The rearrangement links TRBV4-2 to TRBJ1-4; D remains ambiguous. Trimming pared 4 bases from V and 3 bases from J, leaving 30 bases between. The CDR3 is 21 residues long. Germline assignment: CDR1 LGHNA and CDR2 YNFKEQ.

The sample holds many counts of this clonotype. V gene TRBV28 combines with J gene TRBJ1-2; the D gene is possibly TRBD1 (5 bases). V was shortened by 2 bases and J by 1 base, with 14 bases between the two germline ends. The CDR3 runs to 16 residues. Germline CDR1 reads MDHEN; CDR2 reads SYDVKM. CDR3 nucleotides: TGTGCCAGCAGTTTAGCGGCAGGGATGATTAACTATGGCTACACCTTC. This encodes CASSLAAGMINYGYTF.

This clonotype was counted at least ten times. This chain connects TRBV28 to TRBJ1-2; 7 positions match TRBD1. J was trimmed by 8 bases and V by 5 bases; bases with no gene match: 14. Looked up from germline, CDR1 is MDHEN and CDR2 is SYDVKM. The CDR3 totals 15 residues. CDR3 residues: CASSPWDGQGDGYTF. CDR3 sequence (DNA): TGTGCCAGCAGTCCTTGGGATGGGCAGGGGGACGGCTACACCTTC.

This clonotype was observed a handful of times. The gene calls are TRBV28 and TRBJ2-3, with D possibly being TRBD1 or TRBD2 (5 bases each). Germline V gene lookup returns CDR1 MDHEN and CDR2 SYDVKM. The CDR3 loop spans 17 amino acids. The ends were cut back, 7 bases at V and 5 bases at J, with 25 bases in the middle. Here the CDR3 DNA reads TGTGCCAGCATCCCCGCCGGGGCTAGGGTTCTTAAAGATACGCAGTATTTT. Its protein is CASIPAGARVLKDTQYF.

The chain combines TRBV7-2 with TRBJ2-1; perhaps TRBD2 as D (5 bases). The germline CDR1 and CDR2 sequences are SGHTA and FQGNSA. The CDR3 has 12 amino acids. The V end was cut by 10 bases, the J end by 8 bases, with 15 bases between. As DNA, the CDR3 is TGTGCCAACTACTTAGGGAGTCATGAGCAGTTCTTC. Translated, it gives CANYLGSHEQFF.

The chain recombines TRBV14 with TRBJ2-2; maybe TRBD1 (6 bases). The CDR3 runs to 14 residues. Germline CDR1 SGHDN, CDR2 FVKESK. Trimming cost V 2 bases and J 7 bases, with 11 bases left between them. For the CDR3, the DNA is TGTGCCAGCAGCCAACCTCAGGGGCACGGGGAGCTGTTTTTT. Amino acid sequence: CASSQPQGHGELFF.

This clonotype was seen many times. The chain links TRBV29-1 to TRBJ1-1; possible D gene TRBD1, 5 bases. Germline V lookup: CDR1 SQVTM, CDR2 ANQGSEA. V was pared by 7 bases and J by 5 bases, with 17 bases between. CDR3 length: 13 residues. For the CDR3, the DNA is TGCAGCGACGGTTGGGTTCGGGGGACTGAAGCTTTCTTT. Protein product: CSDGWVRGTEAFF.

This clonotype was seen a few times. CDR3 coding DNA: TGCAGTTCATCCGAGGGGACAGGGAGTGGCCAGTACTTC. Its protein is CSSSEGTGSGQYF. The genes are TRBV20-1 and TRBJ2-5; TRBD1 matches 9 bases. Germline lookup yields CDR1 DFQATT and CDR2 SNEGSKA (reference sequence). Losses at the gene ends were 8 bases for V and 10 bases for J; bases not matched to a gene: 14. The CDR3 covers 13 residues.

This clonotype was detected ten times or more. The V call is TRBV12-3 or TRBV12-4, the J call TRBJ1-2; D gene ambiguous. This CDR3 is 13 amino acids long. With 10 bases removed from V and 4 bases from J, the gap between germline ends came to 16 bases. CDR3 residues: CAINGPTGYGYTF. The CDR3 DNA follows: TGTGCCATCAACGGACCGACGGGCTATGGCTACACCTTC.

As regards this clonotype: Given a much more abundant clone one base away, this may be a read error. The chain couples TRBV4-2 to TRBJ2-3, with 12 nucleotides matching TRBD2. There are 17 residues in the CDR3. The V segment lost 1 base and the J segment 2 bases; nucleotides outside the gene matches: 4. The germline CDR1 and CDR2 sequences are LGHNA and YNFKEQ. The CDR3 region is CASSQGTSGVITDTQYF. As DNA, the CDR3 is TGTGCCAGCAGCCAAGGGACTAGCGGGGTTATCACAGATACGCAGTATTTT.

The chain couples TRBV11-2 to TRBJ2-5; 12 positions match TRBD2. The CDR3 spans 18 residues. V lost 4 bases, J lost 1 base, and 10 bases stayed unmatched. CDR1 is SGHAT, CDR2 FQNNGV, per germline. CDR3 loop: CASSSQSGLAGIQETQYF. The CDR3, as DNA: TGTGCCAGCAGCTCCCAGTCGGGACTAGCGGGTATCCAAGAGACCCAGTACTTC.

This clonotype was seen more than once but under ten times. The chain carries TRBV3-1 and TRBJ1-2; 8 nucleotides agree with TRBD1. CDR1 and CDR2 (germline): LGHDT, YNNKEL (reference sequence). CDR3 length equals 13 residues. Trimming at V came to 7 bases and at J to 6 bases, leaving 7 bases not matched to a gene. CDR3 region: CASNRQGLDGYTF. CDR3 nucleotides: TGTGCCAGCAACCGACAGGGGCTTGATGGCTACACCTTC.

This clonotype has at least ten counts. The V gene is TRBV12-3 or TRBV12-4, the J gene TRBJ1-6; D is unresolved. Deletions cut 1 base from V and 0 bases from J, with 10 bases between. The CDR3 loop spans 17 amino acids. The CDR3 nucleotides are TGTGCCAGCAGTTTAGGGGTAACCAGCTCCTATAATTCACCCCTCCACTTT. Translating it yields CASSLGVTSSYNSPLHF.

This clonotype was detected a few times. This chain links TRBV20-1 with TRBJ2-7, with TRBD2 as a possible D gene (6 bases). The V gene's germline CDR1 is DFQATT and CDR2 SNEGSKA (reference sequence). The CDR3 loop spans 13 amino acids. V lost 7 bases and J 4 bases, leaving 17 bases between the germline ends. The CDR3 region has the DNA TGCAGTGTAACCGGGACTCCGACTTACGAGCAGTACTTC. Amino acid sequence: CSVTGTPTYEQYF.

In nucleotides, the CDR3 is TGTGCCAGCAGCTCACAGGGGGCGCGGAATGAAAAACTGTTTTTT. Translation gives CASSSQGARNEKLFF. The chain is built from TRBV7-9 and TRBJ1-4; 9 bases agree with TRBD1. CDR1 and CDR2 (germline): SEHNR, FQNEAQ (reference sequence). V dropped 4 bases and J dropped 5; count of bases not matched to a gene: 5. This CDR3 is built from 15 residues.

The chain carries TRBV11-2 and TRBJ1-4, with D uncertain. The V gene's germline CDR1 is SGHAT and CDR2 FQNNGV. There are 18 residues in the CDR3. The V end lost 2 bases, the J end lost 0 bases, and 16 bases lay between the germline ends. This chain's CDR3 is CASSLKAGSHATNEKLFF. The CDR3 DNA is TGTGCCAGCAGCTTAAAAGCGGGCAGCCATGCAACTAATGAAAAACTGTTTTTT.

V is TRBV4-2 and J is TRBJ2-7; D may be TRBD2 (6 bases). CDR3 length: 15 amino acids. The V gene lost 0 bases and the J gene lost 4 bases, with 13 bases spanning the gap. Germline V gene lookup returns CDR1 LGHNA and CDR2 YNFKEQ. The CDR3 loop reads CASSQEGSGPYEQYF. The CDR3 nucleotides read TGTGCCAGCAGCCAAGAGGGTAGCGGCCCTTACGAGCAGTACTTC.

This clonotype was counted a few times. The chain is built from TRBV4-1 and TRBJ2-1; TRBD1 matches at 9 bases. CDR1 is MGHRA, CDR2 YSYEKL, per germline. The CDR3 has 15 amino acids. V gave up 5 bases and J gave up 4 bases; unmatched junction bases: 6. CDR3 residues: CASSFRDRDYNEQFF. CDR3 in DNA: TGCGCCAGCAGCTTCCGGGACAGGGATTACAATGAGCAGTTCTTC.

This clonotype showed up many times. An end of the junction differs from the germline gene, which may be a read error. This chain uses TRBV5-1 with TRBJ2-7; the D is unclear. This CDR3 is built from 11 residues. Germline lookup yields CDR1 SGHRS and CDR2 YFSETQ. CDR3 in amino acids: CASSSTYEQYF. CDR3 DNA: TGTGCCAGCAGTTCAACCTACGAGCAGTACTTC.

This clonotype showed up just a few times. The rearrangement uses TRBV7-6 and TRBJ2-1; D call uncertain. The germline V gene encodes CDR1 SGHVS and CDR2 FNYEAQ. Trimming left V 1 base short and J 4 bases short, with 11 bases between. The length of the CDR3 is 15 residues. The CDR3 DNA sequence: TGTGCCAGCAGCTTAGACAGAAATTCGTACAATGAGCAGTTCTTC. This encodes CASSLDRNSYNEQFF.

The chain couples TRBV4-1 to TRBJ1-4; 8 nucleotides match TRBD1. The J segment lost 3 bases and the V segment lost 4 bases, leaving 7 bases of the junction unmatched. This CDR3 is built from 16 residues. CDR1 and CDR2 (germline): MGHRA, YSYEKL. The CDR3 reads CASSPKDRGANEKLFF. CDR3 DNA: TGCGCCAGCAGCCCGAAAGACAGGGGTGCTAATGAAAAACTGTTTTTT.

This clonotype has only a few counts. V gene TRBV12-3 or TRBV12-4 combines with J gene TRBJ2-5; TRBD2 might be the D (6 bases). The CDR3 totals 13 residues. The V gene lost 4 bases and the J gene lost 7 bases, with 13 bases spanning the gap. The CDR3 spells CASSSRDWGTQYF. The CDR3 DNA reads TGTGCCAGCAGTTCGCGGGACTGGGGGACCCAGTACTTC.

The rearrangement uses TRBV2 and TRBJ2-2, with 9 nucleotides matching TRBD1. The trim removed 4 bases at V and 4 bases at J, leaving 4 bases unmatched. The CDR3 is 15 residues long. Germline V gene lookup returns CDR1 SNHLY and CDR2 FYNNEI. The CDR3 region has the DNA TGTGCCAGCAGTGGGGACAGGGTGGCCACCGGGGAGCTGTTTTTT. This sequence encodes CASSGDRVATGELFF.

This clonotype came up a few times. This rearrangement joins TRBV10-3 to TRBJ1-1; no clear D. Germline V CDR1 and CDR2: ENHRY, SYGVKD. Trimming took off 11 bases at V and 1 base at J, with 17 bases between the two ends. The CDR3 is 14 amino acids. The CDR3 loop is CASCSGGENTEAFF. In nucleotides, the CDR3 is TGTGCCTCGTGTTCGGGAGGAGAGAACACTGAAGCTTTCTTT.

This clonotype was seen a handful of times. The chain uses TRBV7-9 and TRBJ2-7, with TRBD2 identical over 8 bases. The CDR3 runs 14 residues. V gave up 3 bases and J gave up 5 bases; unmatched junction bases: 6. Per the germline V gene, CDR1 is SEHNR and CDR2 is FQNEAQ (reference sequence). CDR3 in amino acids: CASSFSSGSHEQYF. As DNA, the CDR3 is TGTGCCAGCAGCTTCTCCAGCGGGAGCCACGAGCAGTACTTC.

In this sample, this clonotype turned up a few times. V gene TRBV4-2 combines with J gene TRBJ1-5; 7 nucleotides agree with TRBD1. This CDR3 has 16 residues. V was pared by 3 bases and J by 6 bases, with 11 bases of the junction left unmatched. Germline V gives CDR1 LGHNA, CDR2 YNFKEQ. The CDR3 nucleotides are TGTGCCAGCAGCCAGGCAAACAGGGGCGCCAGTCAGCCCCAGCATTTT. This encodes CASSQANRGASQPQHF.

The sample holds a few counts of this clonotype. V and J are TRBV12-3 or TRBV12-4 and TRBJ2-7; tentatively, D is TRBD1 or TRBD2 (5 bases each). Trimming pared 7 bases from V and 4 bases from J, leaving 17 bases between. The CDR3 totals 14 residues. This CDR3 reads CASTKSGTPYEQYF. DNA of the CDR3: TGTGCCAGCACCAAGTCAGGGACCCCTTACGAGCAGTACTTC.